This T cell receptor (beta chain) was found in a study of cytomegalovirus exposure and HLA in healthy donors. Regarding the study as a whole: Altogether, some 160 TCR beta chains were recorded as cytomegalovirus-associated. Per a later analysis, 15,000 to 20,000 TCR beta sequences showed association with HLA alleles at 0.05 false discovery rate.

In the PCR, 60 Vbeta and 13 Jbeta primers were used. Sequencing was performed with immunoSEQ multiplex PCR; in TCRdb, only in-frame clones are kept and a portion is missing. Found here are approximately 170,000 clones, more than 70% of them singletons; the top ten hold roughly 1.5%. This clone has just one count. The antigen is not known. The V end was cut by 1 base, the J end by 0 bases, with 9 bases between. This CDR3 spans 15 amino acids. Germline CDR1 SGHTA, CDR2 FQGTGA. Sequencing was done on a sample of PBMCs. The origin of this receptor is a male donor in good health and CMV-seronegative. The chain is built from TRBV7-3 and TRBJ1-2; possibly TRBD1 for D (6 bases). For the CDR3, the DNA is TGTGCCAGCAGCTTAAAACAGGGCCCTAACTATGGCTACACCTTC. Its protein product is CASSLKQGPNYGYTF.